This T cell receptor (beta chain) was sequenced for a study of beta chain features in type 1 diabetes. Study-wide background: All samples combined gave 95 million to 130 million sorted cells for examination.

Germline values: CDR1 MNHNY, CDR2 SVGAGI (reference sequence). V lost 5 bases and J lost 2; bases outside the gene matches: 6. The CDR3 contains 14 residues. This clone was counted between two and nine times. What it binds is unknown. Investigators reverse transcribed all isolated RNA, so they sequenced expressed TCRB transcripts. Only in-frame clones appear in the TCRdb table, and some are missing; sequencing was by immunoSEQ multiplex PCR. Of about 300,000 clones in the sample, about 14% were seen once. Whole-study results and caveats: Lower insertion and higher deletion counts appeared at VDJ junctions in type 1 diabetes patients. Shortening that was moderate but significant affected the TCRB CDR3s of Type 1 diabetes patients in all four CD4+ subsets.

The gene calls are TRBV6-6 and TRBJ2-7; 7 bases agree with TRBD2. The receptor comes from a young woman with type 1 diabetes. The material sequenced was naive CD4+ T cells from blood. CDR3 protein: CASSTPGLPYEQYV. CDR3 DNA sequence: TGTGCCAGCAGTACACCGGGACTACCCTACGAGCAGTACGTC.